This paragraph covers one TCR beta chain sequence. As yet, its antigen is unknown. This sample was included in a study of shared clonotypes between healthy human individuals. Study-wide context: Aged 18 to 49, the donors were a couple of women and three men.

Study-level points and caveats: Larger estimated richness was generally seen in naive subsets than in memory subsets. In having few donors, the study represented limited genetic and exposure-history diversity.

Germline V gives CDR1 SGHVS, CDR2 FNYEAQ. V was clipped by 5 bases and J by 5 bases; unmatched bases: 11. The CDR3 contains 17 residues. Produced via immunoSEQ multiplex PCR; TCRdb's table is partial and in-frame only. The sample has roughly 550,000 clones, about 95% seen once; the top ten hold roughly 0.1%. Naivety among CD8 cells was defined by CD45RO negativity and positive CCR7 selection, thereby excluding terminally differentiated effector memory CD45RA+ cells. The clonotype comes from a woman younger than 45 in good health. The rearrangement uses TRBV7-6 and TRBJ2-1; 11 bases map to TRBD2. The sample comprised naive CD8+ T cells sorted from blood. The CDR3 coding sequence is TGTGCCAGCAGCCCTACTAGCGGGAGCGCCTTCGACAATGAGCAGTTCTTC. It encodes CASSPTSGSAFDNEQFF.